Listed below are T cell receptor beta chains from one sample, sequenced in a study of blood T cells in healthy people across ages. From the 5' RACE reads, TCRdb called clonotypes with MiXCR, one entry per CDR3 protein. Of 700,000 to 950,000 distinct CDR3 sequences listed, 58% are singletons. The sample was blood. These receptors were obtained from a man aged 25 to 40 in good health. Both conserved end residues are part of each CDR3. The D gene is left open where the match is weak. The size entry is marked missing in some rows and otherwise reads once, few, many or a size class.

CDR3 length	V gene	J gene	clone size	D gene	CDR3 protein	CDR3 DNA
15	TRBV4-2	TRBJ1-2	NA	NA	CASSQPPGRWDGYTF	TGTGCCAGCAGCCAACCCCCTGGACGGTGGGACGGCTACACCTTC
15	TRBV3-1	TRBJ2-1	NA	TRBD1	CASSQEQGAFNEQFF	TGTGCCAGCAGCCAAGAACAGGGGGCGTTCAATGAGCAGTTCTTC
14	TRBV20-1	TRBJ2-3	NA	NA	CSAWDMSSSYTQYF	TGCAGTGCTTGGGACATGTCTAGCAGCTATACGCAGTATTTT
14	TRBV7-8	TRBJ2-5	NA	NA	CANSLGSAQETQYF	TGTGCCAACAGCTTAGGGTCAGCCCAAGAGACCCAGTACTTC
13	TRBV28	TRBJ1-5	few	NA	CASKGTNNQPQHF	TGTGCCAGCAAGGGGACAAACAATCAGCCCCAGCATTTT
16	TRBV6-2/TRBV6-3	TRBJ2-5	NA	TRBD2	CASTARAGGRQETQYF	TGTGCCAGCACCGCTAGGGCGGGGGGGCGCCAAGAGACCCAGTACTTC
15	TRBV11-1	TRBJ2-1	NA	NA	CASSFIADSYSEQFF	TGTGCCAGCAGCTTCATAGCGGACTCCTACAGTGAGCAGTTCTTC
16	TRBV2	TRBJ2-2	NA	TRBD2	CASSAQRGGIGGELFF	TGTGCCAGCAGTGCTCAGCGGGGGGGCATCGGCGGGGAGCTGTTTTTT
12	TRBV27	TRBJ2-3	NA	NA	CASGLPHGTQYF	TGTGCCAGCGGACTTCCCCATGGTACGCAGTATTTT
12	TRBV20-1	TRBJ1-2	NA	NA	CSARMGNYGYTF	TGCAGTGCTAGAATGGGGAACTATGGCTACACCTTC
11	TRBV7-9	TRBJ2-7	NA	NA	CASSLYREQYF	TGTGCCAGCAGCTTATACCGCGAGCAGTACTTC
15	TRBV10-3	TRBJ1-1	once	NA	CTISELGTLQHVAFF	TGTACCATCAGTGAGCTTGGGACCCTTCAACATGTGGCTTTCTTT
17	TRBV7-8	TRBJ1-6	NA	NA	CASSLGGRGLWDSALHF	TGTGCCAGCAGCCTCGGCGGCAGGGGACTTTGGGATTCGGCCCTCCACTTT
14	TRBV20-1	TRBJ2-5	NA	TRBD2	CSARDYGGAVTQYF	TGCAGTGCTAGAGATTACGGGGGGGCCGTGACCCAGTACTTC
13	TRBV20-1	TRBJ1-5	few	TRBD1	CSLRQGPYQPQHF	TGCAGCTTACGACAGGGGCCTTATCAGCCCCAGCATTTT
15	TRBV4-3	TRBJ2-1	NA	TRBD2	CASSQPGTSLNEQFF	TGCGCCAGCAGCCAACCCGGGACTAGCCTTAATGAGCAGTTCTTC
14	TRBV13	TRBJ1-2	NA	NA	CASSFRGMDYGYTF	TGTGCCAGCAGCTTTCGGGGGATGGACTATGGCTACACCTTC
15	TRBV4-1	TRBJ1-2	NA	NA	CASSQVSSGSPGYTF	TGCGCCAGCAGCCAAGTCAGCTCAGGGTCCCCTGGCTACACCTTC
15	TRBV10-3	TRBJ2-1	NA	TRBD2	CAIMPSGGVYNEQFF	TGTGCCATCATGCCCAGCGGGGGGGTTTACAATGAGCAGTTCTTC
14	TRBV18	TRBJ1-1	NA	NA	CASSPPSLTTEAFF	TGTGCCAGCTCACCACCGAGCCTGACCACTGAAGCTTTCTTT
18	TRBV20-1	TRBJ2-7	NA	TRBD2	CSARAGLAGALSSYEQYF	TGCAGTGCTAGAGCCGGACTAGCGGGGGCTTTAAGCTCCTACGAGCAGTACTTC
14	TRBV28	TRBJ2-4	NA	NA	CASSPQGTQNIQYF	TGTGCCAGCAGTCCGCAGGGGACCCAAAACATTCAGTACTTC
13	TRBV29-1	TRBJ1-2	NA	TRBD1	CSGGTEKNYGYTF	TGCAGCGGAGGGACAGAGAAAAACTATGGCTACACCTTC
14	TRBV6-6	TRBJ1-2	NA	NA	CASTRGQGAYGYTF	TGTGCCAGCACTAGAGGTCAGGGTGCCTATGGCTACACCTTC
13	TRBV3-1	TRBJ2-5	NA	NA	CASSQAGVETQYF	TGTGCCAGCAGCCAAGCGGGTGTGGAGACCCAGTACTTC
15	TRBV7-2	TRBJ2-7	NA	TRBD2	CASSPRGGRFYEQYF	TGTGCCAGCAGCCCTCGGGGGGGGAGATTTTACGAGCAGTACTTC
15	TRBV7-9	TRBJ2-1	NA	TRBD1	CASSLGGRQGGEQFF	TGTGCCAGCAGCCTTGGCGGCCGACAGGGCGGTGAGCAGTTCTTC
13	TRBV20-1	TRBJ2-3	few	NA	CSAASGGTDTQYF	TGCAGTGCTGCCTCGGGGGGCACAGATACGCAGTATTTT
15	TRBV29-1	TRBJ2-5	NA	NA	CSAINPVQGWETQYF	TGCAGCGCCATAAACCCAGTACAGGGCTGGGAGACCCAGTACTTC
15	TRBV20-1	TRBJ2-7	NA	NA	CSASMASVRAYEQYF	TGCAGTGCTAGTATGGCTAGCGTTAGGGCCTACGAGCAGTACTTC
14	TRBV14	TRBJ2-5	NA	NA	CASSHNFGRETQYF	TGTGCCAGCAGCCACAATTTTGGTCGAGAGACCCAGTACTTC
17	TRBV7-2	TRBJ2-7	few	NA	CASSFLLGNPGSYEQYF	TGTGCCAGCAGCTTCTTATTAGGGAACCCGGGCTCCTACGAGCAGTACTTC
15	TRBV20-1	TRBJ2-7	few	NA	CSASAVQGLGYEQYF	TGCAGTGCTAGCGCCGTACAAGGGCTGGGATACGAGCAGTACTTC
15	TRBV6-6	TRBJ2-1	NA	TRBD2	CASTTLAGGRGEQFF	TGTGCCAGCACCACACTAGCGGGGGGGAGGGGCGAGCAGTTCTTC